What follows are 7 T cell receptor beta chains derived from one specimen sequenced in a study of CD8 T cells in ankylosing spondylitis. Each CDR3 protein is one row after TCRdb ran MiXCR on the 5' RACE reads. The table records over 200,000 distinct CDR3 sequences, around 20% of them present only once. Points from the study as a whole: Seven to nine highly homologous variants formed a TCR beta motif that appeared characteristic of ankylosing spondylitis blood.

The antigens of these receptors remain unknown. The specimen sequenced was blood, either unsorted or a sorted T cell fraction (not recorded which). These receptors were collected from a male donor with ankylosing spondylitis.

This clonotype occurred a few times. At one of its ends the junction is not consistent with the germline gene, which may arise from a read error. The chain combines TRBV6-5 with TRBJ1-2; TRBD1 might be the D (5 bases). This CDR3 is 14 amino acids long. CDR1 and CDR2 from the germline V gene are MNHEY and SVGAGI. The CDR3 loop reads CASSDSRGPYGYTF. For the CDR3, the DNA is TGTGCCAGCAGTGACTCGAGGGGCCCCTATGGCTACACCTTC.

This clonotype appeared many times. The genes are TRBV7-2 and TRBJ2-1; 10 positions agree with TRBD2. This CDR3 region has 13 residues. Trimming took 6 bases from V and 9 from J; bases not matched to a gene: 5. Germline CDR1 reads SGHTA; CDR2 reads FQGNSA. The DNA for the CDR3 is TGTGCCAGCAGAGATAGGACTAGCGGTGAGCAGTTCTTC. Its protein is CASRDRTSGEQFF.

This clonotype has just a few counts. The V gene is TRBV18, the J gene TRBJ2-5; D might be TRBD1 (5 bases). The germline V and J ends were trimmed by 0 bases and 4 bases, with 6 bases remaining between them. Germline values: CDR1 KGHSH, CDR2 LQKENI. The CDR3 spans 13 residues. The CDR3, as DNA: TGTGCCAGCTCACCACCTACAGGAGAGACCCAGTACTTC. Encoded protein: CASSPPTGETQYF.

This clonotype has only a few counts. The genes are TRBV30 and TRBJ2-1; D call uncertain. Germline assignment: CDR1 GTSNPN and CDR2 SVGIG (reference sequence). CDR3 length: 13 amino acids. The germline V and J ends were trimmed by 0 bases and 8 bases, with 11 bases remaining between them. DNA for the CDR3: TGTGCCTGGAGTGTACTCCTCGGCGATGAGCAGTTCTTC. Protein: CAWSVLLGDEQFF. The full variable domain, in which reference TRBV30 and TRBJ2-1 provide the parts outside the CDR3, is SQTIHQWPATLVQPVGSPLSLECTVEGTSNPNLYWYRQAAGRGLQLLFYSVGIGQISSEVPQNLSASRPQDRQFILSSKKLLLSDSGFYLCAWSVLLGDEQFFGPGTRLTVL.

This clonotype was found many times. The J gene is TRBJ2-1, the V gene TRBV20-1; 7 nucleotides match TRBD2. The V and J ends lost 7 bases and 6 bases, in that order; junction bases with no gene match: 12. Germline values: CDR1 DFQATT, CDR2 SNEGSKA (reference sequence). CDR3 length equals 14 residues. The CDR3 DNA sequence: TGCAGTGTCAGCCCCAGGCGGGAGATCAATGAGCAGTTCTTC. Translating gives CSVSPRREINEQFF.

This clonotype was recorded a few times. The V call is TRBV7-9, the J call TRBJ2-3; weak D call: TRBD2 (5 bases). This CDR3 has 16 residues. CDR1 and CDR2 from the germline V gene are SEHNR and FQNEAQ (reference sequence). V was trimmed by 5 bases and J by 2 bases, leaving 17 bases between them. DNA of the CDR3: TGTGCCAGCAGCACCGCCACTAGTCCCCTCACAGATACGCAGTATTTT. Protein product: CASSTATSPLTDTQYF.

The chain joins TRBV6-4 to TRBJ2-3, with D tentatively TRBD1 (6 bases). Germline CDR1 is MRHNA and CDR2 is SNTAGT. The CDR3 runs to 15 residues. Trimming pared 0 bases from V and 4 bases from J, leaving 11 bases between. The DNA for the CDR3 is TGTGCCAGCAGTGACTCAGTACAGGGTGCAGATACGCAGTATTTT. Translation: CASSDSVQGADTQYF.